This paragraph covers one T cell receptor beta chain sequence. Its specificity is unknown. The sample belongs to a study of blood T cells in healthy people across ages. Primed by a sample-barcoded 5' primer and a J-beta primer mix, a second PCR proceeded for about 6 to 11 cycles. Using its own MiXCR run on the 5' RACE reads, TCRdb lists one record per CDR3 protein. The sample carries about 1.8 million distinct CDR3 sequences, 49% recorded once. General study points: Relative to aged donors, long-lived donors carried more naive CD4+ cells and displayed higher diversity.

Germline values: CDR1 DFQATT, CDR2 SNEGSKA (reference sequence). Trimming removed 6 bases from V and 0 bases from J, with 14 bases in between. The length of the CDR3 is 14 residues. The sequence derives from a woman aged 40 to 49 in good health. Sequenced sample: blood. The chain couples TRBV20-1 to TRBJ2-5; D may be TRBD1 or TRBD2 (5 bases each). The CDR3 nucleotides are TGCAGTGCCGACCCCCCGGGACACCAAGAGACCCAGTACTTC. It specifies CSADPPGHQETQYF.